This TCR beta chain was captured in a study of vaccination and CD4 T cells after COVID-19. About the study: Overlapping spike peptides from SARS-CoV-2, HCoV-NL63, HCoV-OC43 and HCoV-229E served to stimulate the cells. Study findings and constraints: The researchers studied relatively few convalescent patients and omitted early post-infection timepoints.

The assay that was used to sequence DNA from cultured CD4+ T cells was the Oncomine TCR Beta short-read assay. Each CDR3 protein gets one entry after TCRdb re-called the PCR reads with MiXCR. The sample carries some 5,400 distinct CDR3 sequences, around 45% recorded once. Documented treatment: roughly 10-day PBMC culture with coronavirus spike peptide pools or control peptides (ViraFEST assay). IL-2 at around 9.4 IU/ml and peptide pools at around 10 ug/ml were added to PBMCs cultured at roughly 2 million per well. Trimming removed 0 bases from V and 4 bases from J, with 12 bases in between. The CDR3 sequence is 15 residues long. Germline values: CDR1 KGHSH, CDR2 LQKENI. On this clonotype itself: Its antigen is unidentified.

The receptor comes from a human donor who had recovered from COVID-19. Sequenced sample: CD4+ T cells from blood, cultured in vitro. This chain connects TRBV18 to TRBJ1-1, with TRBD1 as a possible D gene (6 bases). The CDR3 protein is CASSPPTGGPTEAFF. For the CDR3, the DNA is TGTGCCAGCTCACCACCGACCGGGGGCCCCACTGAAGCTTTCTTT.